The rows below give T cell receptor beta chains drawn from one sample of a study of blood T cell repertoires in COVID-19. Using immunoSEQ multiplex PCR, the repertoire was profiled, and TCRdb retains in-frame clones only, with some absent. Found here are roughly 98,000 clones, 70% to 90% of them singletons; the top ten hold around 13%. Sample: peripheral blood. The receptors come from a human donor in a cohort sampled during active COVID-19. Both conserved end residues are part of each CDR3.

v_gene	CDR3aa
TRBV7-9	CASSSGDRGGGTF
TRBV13	CASSSGLRYGTDTQYF
TRBV5-4	CASSYDSYEQYF
TRBV7-6	CASSPGQGLSGNTIYF
TRBV6-5	CASSSSGSDTF
TRBV19	CASSGLAGGQETQYF
TRBV7-9	CASSSWDRGSGYTF
TRBV6-5	CATSGVLSPGNTIYF
TRBV2	CASRLGAYEQYF
TRBV9	CASSLTGTGNTIYF
TRBV9	CASSAGQGEQFF
TRBV11-2	CASSSVPGQGIHGELFF
TRBV3-1/TRBV3-2	CASSLYEATGELFF
TRBV6-5	CASSLDREWEQYF
TRBV28	CASSLPGGQPQHF
TRBV27	CASSYRMRTGGPYEQYF
TRBV6-5	CAERPGHSYNEQFF
TRBV19	CASSPGDRVLTDTQYF
TRBV28	CASTRGAEDTQYF
TRBV7-2	CASSFGLAGGGLTDTQYF
TRBV2	CASSTDGVSPLHF
TRBV7-2	CASTSNLGSYNSPLHF
TRBV6-6	CASSLQGADTEAFF
TRBV10-3	CAISEGTGEPKGYGYTF
TRBV23-1	CASSQWGQDGSPLHF